This TCR beta chain emerged from a study of siplizumab effects on memory and regulatory T cells. Broader study findings: Memory cells seemed less diverse than naive T cells, which also seemed major contributors to the alloresponse. It was not possible to assign a naive or memory phenotype to roughly 80-97% of proliferating CD4+ or CD8+ clones.

Looked up from germline, CDR1 is SGHRS and CDR2 is YFSETQ. The CDR3 has 14 amino acids. V lost 5 bases to trimming and J lost 4 bases; unmatched junction nucleotides: 7. The protocol was immunoSEQ multiplex PCR, while the TCRdb copy is restricted to in-frame clones and leaves out a portion. In the table there are some 62,000 clones, 83% of which are singletons. Comment on this clone: Its antigen is currently unknown.

The TCR sequence derives from a human donor in good health. The rearrangement joins TRBV5-1 to TRBJ2-3, with 7 bases identical to TRBD2. Sequenced: memory CD4+ T cells sorted from blood. The CDR3 reads CASRNRGVSDTQYF. In DNA, the CDR3 is TGCGCCAGCAGGAACCGGGGGGTCTCAGATACGCAGTATTTT. Variable domain in full (rest from reference TRBV5-1 and TRBJ2-3): KAGVTQTPRYLIKTRGQQVTLSCSPISGHRSVSWYQQTPGQGLQFLFEYFSETQRNKGNFPGRFSGRQFSNSRSEMNVSTLELGDSALYLCASRNRGVSDTQYFGPGTRLTVL.